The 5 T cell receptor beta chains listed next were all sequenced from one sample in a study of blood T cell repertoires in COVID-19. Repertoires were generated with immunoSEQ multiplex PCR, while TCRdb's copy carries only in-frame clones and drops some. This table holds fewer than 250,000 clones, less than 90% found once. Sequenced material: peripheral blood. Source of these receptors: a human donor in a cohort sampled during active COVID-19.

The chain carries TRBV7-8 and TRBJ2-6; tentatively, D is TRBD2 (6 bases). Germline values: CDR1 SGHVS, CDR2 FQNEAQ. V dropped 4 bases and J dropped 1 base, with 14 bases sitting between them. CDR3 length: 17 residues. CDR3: CASSYLGGVSGANVLTF. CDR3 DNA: TGTGCCAGCAGCTACCTCGGAGGGGTGTCTGGGGCCAACGTCCTGACTTTC.

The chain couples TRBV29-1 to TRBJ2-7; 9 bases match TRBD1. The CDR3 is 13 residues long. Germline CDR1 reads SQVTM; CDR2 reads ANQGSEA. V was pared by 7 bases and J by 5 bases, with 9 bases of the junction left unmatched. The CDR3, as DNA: TGCAGCGCCGCCGGGACAGGGATGGACGAGCAGTACTTC. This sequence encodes CSAAGTGMDEQYF.

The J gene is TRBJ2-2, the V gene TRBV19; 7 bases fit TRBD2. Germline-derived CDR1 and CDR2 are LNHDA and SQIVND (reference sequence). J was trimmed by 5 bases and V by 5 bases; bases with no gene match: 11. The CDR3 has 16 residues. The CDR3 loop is CASSRRTGGGTGELFF. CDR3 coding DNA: TGTGCCAGTAGTCGCCGGACGGGGGGAGGAACCGGGGAGCTGTTTTTT.

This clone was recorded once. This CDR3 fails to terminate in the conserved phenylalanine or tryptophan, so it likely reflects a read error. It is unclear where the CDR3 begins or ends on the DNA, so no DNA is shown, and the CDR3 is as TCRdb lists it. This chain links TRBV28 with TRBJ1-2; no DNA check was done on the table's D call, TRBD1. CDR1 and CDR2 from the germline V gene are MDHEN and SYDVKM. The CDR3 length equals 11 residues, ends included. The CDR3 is CASSSPAGARL.

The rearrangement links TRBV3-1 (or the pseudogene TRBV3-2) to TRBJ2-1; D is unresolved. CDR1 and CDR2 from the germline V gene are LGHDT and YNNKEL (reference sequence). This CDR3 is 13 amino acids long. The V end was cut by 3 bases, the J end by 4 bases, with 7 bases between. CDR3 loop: CASSHRSYNEQFF. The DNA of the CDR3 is TGTGCCAGCAGCCACAGAAGTTACAATGAGCAGTTCTTC.